This T cell receptor (beta chain) comes out of a study of cytomegalovirus exposure and HLA in healthy donors. The table lists this clone with a few counts. What it binds is not known. Study-level points and caveats: Cytomegalovirus status, reportedly, was diagnosed with high specificity and sensitivity by the classifier. Previous analysis showed most TCR beta V segments were productive about 87% or about 30% of the time. A later analysis linked a missense variant in DCLRE1C to the trimming of TCR beta V and J genes.

Germline CDR1 MNHNS, CDR2 SASEGT. The CDR3 consists of 13 residues. V was shortened by 7 bases and J by 5 bases, with 12 bases between the two germline ends. PCR involved 60 Vbeta and 13 Jbeta primers. Assay used: immunoSEQ multiplex PCR; TCRdb lists only in-frame clones, some missing. The sample consists of 120,000 to 150,000 clones, roughly 74% of them appearing once. The sequenced sample consisted of PBMCs. The receptor was isolated from a man in his forties in good health and CMV-seronegative. The chain combines TRBV6-1 with TRBJ1-5; a weak D match, TRBD1 (5 bases). CDR3 DNA: TGTGCCAGCAAAGGAGTAGGGGATCAGCCCCAGCATTTT. As protein: CASKGVGDQPQHF.